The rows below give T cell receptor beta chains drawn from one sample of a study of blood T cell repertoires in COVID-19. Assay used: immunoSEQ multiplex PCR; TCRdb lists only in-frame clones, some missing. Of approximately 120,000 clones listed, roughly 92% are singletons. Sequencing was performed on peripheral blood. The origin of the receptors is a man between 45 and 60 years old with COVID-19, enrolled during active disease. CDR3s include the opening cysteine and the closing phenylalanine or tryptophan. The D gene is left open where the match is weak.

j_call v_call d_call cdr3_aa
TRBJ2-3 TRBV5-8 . CASSPATLAGDTQYF
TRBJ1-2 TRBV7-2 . CASSLSPQNYGYTF
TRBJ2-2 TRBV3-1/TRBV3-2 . CASSLVTPRGTGELFF
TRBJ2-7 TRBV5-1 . CASSLGSSVEQYF
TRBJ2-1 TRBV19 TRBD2 CASSGGGRVDEQFF
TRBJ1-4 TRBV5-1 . CASSSTGATNEKLFF
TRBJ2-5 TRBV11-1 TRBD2 CASSLGTSGILETQYF
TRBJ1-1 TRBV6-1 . CASSEQQMNTEAFF
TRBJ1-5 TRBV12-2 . CASRFPGTPNQPQHF
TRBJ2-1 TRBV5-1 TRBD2 CASSPRTSGVYNEQFF
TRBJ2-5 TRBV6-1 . CASSENTGPETQYF
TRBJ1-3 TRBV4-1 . CASSHGVSGNTIYF
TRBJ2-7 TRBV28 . CASSFGSSYEQYF
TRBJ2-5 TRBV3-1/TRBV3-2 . CASSQEGGWLGTQYF
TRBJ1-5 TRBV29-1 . CSISESNQPQHF
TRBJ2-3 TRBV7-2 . CASSLQPHRVGTDTQYF
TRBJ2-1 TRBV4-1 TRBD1 CASSRPGQGYNEQFF
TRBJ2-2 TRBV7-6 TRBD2 CASSSPYSEGLAGEDTGELFF
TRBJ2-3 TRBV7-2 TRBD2 CASGGGDTQYF
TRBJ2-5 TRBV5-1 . CASSRSEPQETQYF
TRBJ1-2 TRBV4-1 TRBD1 CASRPQGAYGYTF
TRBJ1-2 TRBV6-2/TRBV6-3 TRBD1 CASSKGQNYGYTF
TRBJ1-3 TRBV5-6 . CASSQTGSGNTIYF
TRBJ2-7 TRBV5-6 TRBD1 CASSASGTGGYEQYF
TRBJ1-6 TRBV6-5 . CASSFEPSYNSPLHF
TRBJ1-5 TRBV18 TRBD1 CASSPTGGYDQPQHF
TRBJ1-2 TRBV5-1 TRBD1 CASSLEAGQGTYGYTF
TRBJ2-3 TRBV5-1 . CASSRTVSTDTQYF
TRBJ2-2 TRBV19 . CASSISLFFPPRGFGGELFF
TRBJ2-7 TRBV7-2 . CASSGGTVVHEQYF
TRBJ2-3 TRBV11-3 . CASRQTGYKRSPDTQYF
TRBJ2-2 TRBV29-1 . CSGREGGLVGELFF
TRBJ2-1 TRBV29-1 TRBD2 CSVGFAGGTNEQFF
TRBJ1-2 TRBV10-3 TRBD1 CAINPGQGNYGYTF
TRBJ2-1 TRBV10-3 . CAISESSQWFSNEQFF
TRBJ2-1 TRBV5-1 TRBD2 CASSSLPGGSPVRDNEQFF
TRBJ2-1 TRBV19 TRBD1 CASSNPGQGVGNEQFF
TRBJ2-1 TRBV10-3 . CAVGAGNEQFF
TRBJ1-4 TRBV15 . CATSRDHRREGNEKLFF
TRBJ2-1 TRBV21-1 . CASSKAQGCSYNEQFF
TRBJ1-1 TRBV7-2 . CASSHMTGNTEAFF
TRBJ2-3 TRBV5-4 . CASSLAVVTDRPDTQYF